One sample yielded the 23 T cell receptor beta chains listed below, sequenced in a study of T cell responses to AZD1222 COVID-19 vaccine (TCRdb year 2021). What this sample's time point label stands for: baseline before first vaccination. What the treatment or condition label conveys for this sample: meningococcal conjugate vaccine given as trial control. The library was produced with the immunoSEQ multiplex PCR assay. The table was pulled from immuneACCESS by TCRdb, which kept in-frame rearrangements only. Such tables lose some clones; where checked, under half of the loss comes from unresolved V genes, and the rest has no known cause. The sample contains about 220,000 clones, approximately 94% of them found a single time. Jointly, the top ten make up roughly 1% of the sample. The sample in question was peripheral blood, obtained on day 0 of MenACWY control vaccination. The receptor source for this set is an adult in good health.

The CDR3 here is CASKAGATDTQYF. CDR3 nucleotides: TGTGCCAGTAAGGCTGGGGCCACAGATACGCAGTATTTT. The chain joins TRBV19 to TRBJ2-3, with D tentatively TRBD1 (5 bases). The germline V gene encodes CDR1 LNHDA and CDR2 SQIVND (reference sequence). V was clipped by 7 bases and J by 2 bases, with 10 bases between them. CDR3 length equals 13 residues.

The chain is built from TRBV9 and TRBJ1-1, with D tentatively TRBD1 (6 bases). V was shortened by 0 bases and J by 4 bases, with 22 bases between the two germline ends. Germline V gives CDR1 SGDLS, CDR2 YYNGEE. The CDR3 length is 18 residues. The CDR3 region has the DNA TGTGCCAGCAGCGTAGTGGGGGTTGGGGGCGCGGGTCGCACTGAAGCTTTCTTT. Its translation is CASSVVGVGGAGRTEAFF.

V is TRBV27 and J is TRBJ2-5, with D maybe TRBD2 (5 bases). The V and J ends lost 3 bases and 2 bases respectively, with 7 bases between them. CDR3 size: 13 residues. CDR1 is MNHEY, CDR2 SMNVEV, per germline (reference sequence). The CDR3 region is CASSFERQETQYF. For the CDR3, the DNA is TGTGCCAGCAGTTTTGAGCGGCAAGAGACCCAGTACTTC.

The V and J genes are TRBV10-3 and TRBJ2-7; TRBD1 agrees at 7 bases. The V segment lost 7 bases and the J segment 2 bases; nucleotides outside the gene matches: 11. The length of the CDR3 is 15 residues. Germline V lookup: CDR1 ENHRY, CDR2 SYGVKD. The CDR3 DNA is TGTGCCATCAAAGTGAGCTTAGGGGGCCCCTACGAGCAGTACTTC. Protein sequence: CAIKVSLGGPYEQYF.

V gene TRBV30 combines with J gene TRBJ1-1; TRBD1 matches at 10 bases. This CDR3 has 15 residues. CDR1 is GTSNPN, CDR2 SVGIG, per germline (reference sequence). V lost 5 bases to trimming and J lost 4 bases; unmatched junction nucleotides: 10. In DNA form, the CDR3 reads TGTGCCTGGGGGAAAACCGGGACAGGGGTCACTGAAGCTTTCTTT. Its protein is CAWGKTGTGVTEAFF.

Comment on this clone: This specimen includes other DNA sequences encoding the same CDR3. The chain carries TRBV28 and TRBJ2-7, with 9 positions matching TRBD2. Germline V gives CDR1 MDHEN, CDR2 SYDVKM. Trimming removed 6 bases from V and 2 bases from J; junction bases left unmatched: 2. This CDR3 spans 13 amino acids. CDR3 nucleotide sequence: TGTGCCAGCAGCCGCGGGGGGGCCTACGAGCAGTACTTC. This sequence encodes CASSRGGAYEQYF.

Only one count was recorded for this clone. V usage is TRBV7-9 and J usage is TRBJ1-2, with D possibly matching TRBD1 (6 bases). From germline, CDR1 is SEHNR and CDR2 FQNEAQ (reference sequence). V shed 5 bases and J shed 8 bases, with 15 bases lying between them. The CDR3 consists of 13 residues. This CDR3 reads CASSGRQAGGYTF. The CDR3, as DNA: TGTGCCAGCAGCGGAAGACAGGCCGGCGGCTACACCTTC.

The V and J genes are TRBV28 and TRBJ1-1; weak D call: TRBD1 (6 bases). The CDR3 is 16 residues long. Looked up from germline, CDR1 is MDHEN and CDR2 is SYDVKM. V was pared by 3 bases and J by 5 bases, with 19 bases between. The CDR3, as DNA: TGTGCCAGCAGTTTTTTTCAGGGGCGAGGGAGTACTGAAGCTTTCTTT. Its protein product is CASSFFQGRGSTEAFF. Based on the CDR3 plus reference TRBV28 and TRBJ1-1, the full variable domain is DVKVTQSSRYLVKRTGEKVFLECVQDMDHENMFWYRQDPGLGLRLIYFSYDVKMKEKGDIPEGYSVSREKKERFSLILESASTNQTSMYLCASSFFQGRGSTEAFFGQGTRLTVV.

The J gene is TRBJ1-1, the V gene TRBV4-1; 9 bases map to TRBD1. CDR3 length equals 15 residues. With V trimmed by 10 bases and J by 1 base, 10 bases remained unmatched. Germline V gene lookup returns CDR1 MGHRA and CDR2 YSYEKL. Here the CDR3 reads CATKPPTGGNTEAFF. The DNA for the CDR3 is TGCGCCACCAAACCTCCGACAGGGGGGAACACTGAAGCTTTCTTT.

J is TRBJ1-1 and V is TRBV19; D remains ambiguous. This CDR3 contains 13 residues. Looked up from germline, CDR1 is LNHDA and CDR2 is SQIVND (reference sequence). V was clipped by 3 bases and J by 0 bases, with 5 bases between them. This chain's CDR3 is CASSMRMNTEAFF. CDR3 coding DNA: TGTGCCAGTAGTATGAGGATGAACACTGAAGCTTTCTTT. The full variable domain, in which reference TRBV19 and TRBJ1-1 provide the parts outside the CDR3, is DGGITQSPKYLFRKEGQNVTLSCEQNLNHDAMYWYRQDPGQGLRLIYYSQIVNDFQKGDIAEGYSVSREKKESFPLTVTSAQKNPTAFYLCASSMRMNTEAFFGQGTRLTVV.

The genes are TRBV5-6 and TRBJ1-1; 7 nucleotides match TRBD1. Germline V CDR1 and CDR2: SGHDT, YYEEEE. The CDR3 has 17 residues. The V and J ends lost 4 bases and 1 base, in that order; junction bases with no gene match: 13. The CDR3 spells CASSPWPLPGGNTEAFF. CDR3 DNA: TGTGCCAGCAGCCCCTGGCCCCTCCCAGGGGGGAACACTGAAGCTTTCTTT.

The gene calls are TRBV7-9 and TRBJ2-5, with D possibly being TRBD1 or TRBD2 (5 bases each). This CDR3 has 13 residues. From germline, CDR1 is SEHNR and CDR2 FQNEAQ (reference sequence). The V end lost 4 bases, the J end lost 5 bases, and 11 bases lay between the germline ends. The CDR3 is CASSSGLGETQYF. CDR3 coding DNA: TGTGCCAGCAGCTCGGGGCTAGGGGAGACCCAGTACTTC.

V and J are TRBV6-2 or TRBV6-3 and TRBJ1-5, with a weak D call TRBD1 (6 bases). The length of the CDR3 is 16 residues. CDR1 and CDR2 from the germline V gene are MNHEY and SVGEGT. The V gene lost 3 bases and the J gene lost 4 bases, with 16 bases spanning the gap. The CDR3 nucleotides read TGTGCCAGCAGTTATCGCGGACAGTGGTTGAATCAGCCCCAGCATTTT. This codes for CASSYRGQWLNQPQHF.

The V call is TRBV3-1 (or the pseudogene TRBV3-2), the J call TRBJ2-3; possibly TRBD2 for D (6 bases). Germline lookup yields CDR1 LGHDT and CDR2 YNNKEL (reference sequence). The CDR3 totals 16 residues. With 4 bases removed from V and 11 bases from J, the gap between germline ends came to 25 bases. The CDR3, as DNA: TGTGCCAGCAGCCCCGGCCCGCGGGGAAGTCACATTCTGCAGTATTTT. This encodes CASSPGPRGSHILQYF.

This chain links TRBV5-1 with TRBJ2-6, with D perhaps matching TRBD1 (6 bases). V was trimmed by 4 bases and J by 0 bases, leaving 14 bases between them. CDR1 SGHRS and CDR2 YFSETQ come from the germline V gene. The CDR3 spans 17 residues. The CDR3 protein is CASSPGQPLSGANVLTF. In DNA, the CDR3 is TGCGCCAGCAGCCCCGGACAGCCGCTCTCTGGGGCCAACGTCCTGACTTTC. Full variable domain (rest looked up from reference TRBV5-1 and TRBJ2-6): KAGVTQTPRYLIKTRGQQVTLSCSPISGHRSVSWYQQTPGQGLQFLFEYFSETQRNKGNFPGRFSGRQFSNSRSEMNVSTLELGDSALYLCASSPGQPLSGANVLTFGAGSRLTVL.

V and J are TRBV6-1 and TRBJ1-4; D perhaps matches TRBD1 (6 bases). Trimming took off 6 bases at V and 7 bases at J, with 12 bases between the two ends. This CDR3 region has 13 residues. The germline V gene has CDR1 MNHNS and CDR2 SASEGT. The CDR3 coding sequence is TGTGCCAGCAGGACTCAGGGGAGTGAAAAACTGTTTTTT. This sequence encodes CASRTQGSEKLFF.

The gene calls are TRBV28 and TRBJ1-5; D may be TRBD1 (5 bases). V lost 6 bases to trimming and J lost 9 bases, with 15 bases between them. Germline CDR1 reads MDHEN; CDR2 reads SYDVKM. CDR3 length: 13 amino acids. The chain's CDR3 is CASRPGARRPQHF. The CDR3 DNA reads as TGTGCCAGCAGGCCCGGGGCCCGGCGGCCCCAGCATTTT.

This chain uses TRBV11-2 with TRBJ1-2; TRBD1 matches at 10 bases. Germline loops: CDR1 SGHAT, CDR2 FQNNGV. The CDR3 covers 19 residues. J lost 4 bases, V lost 4 bases, and 18 bases had no gene match. CDR3 loop: CASSSVGGQGPRQGYGYTF. The DNA of the CDR3 is TGTGCCAGCAGCTCCGTTGGGGGACAGGGGCCGCGGCAAGGCTATGGCTACACCTTC.

V usage is TRBV13 and J usage is TRBJ1-1; D ambiguous. V was clipped by 4 bases and J by 7 bases, with 7 bases between them. Germline lookup yields CDR1 PRHDT and CDR2 FYEKMQ (reference sequence). The CDR3 contains 11 residues. CDR3 sequence: CASSSSLEAFF. The CDR3 bases are TGTGCCAGCAGCTCTTCACTTGAAGCTTTCTTT. The full variable domain, its missing parts supplied by reference TRBV13 and TRBJ1-1, is AAGVIQSPRHLIKEKRETATLKCYPIPRHDTVYWYQQGPGQDPQFLISFYEKMQSDKGSIPDRFSAQQFSDYHSELNMSSLELGDSALYFCASSSSLEAFFGQGTRLTVV.

This clone was seen only a few times. The CDR3 nucleotides read TGTGCCAGCAGCCAATTAAGGTCTAGCAATGAGCAGTTCTTC. Its translation is CASSQLRSSNEQFF. The V and J genes are TRBV3-1 (or the pseudogene TRBV3-2) and TRBJ2-1, with D hard to call. From germline, CDR1 is LGHDT and CDR2 YNNKEL (reference sequence). With 2 bases removed from V and 6 bases from J, the gap between germline ends came to 11 bases. The CDR3 loop spans 14 amino acids.

V and J are TRBV7-6 and TRBJ2-7; no clear D. Trimming removed 4 bases at V and 0 bases at J, with 4 bases between. In germline, CDR1 is SGHVS, CDR2 FNYEAQ. The CDR3 consists of 12 residues. This CDR3 is CASSSTSYEQYF. The DNA of the CDR3 is TGTGCCAGCAGCTCGACCTCCTACGAGCAGTACTTC.

The chain employs TRBV3-1 (or the pseudogene TRBV3-2) and TRBJ1-1; D remains ambiguous. The germline CDR1 and CDR2 sequences are LGHDT and YNNKEL (reference sequence). The CDR3 is made up of 14 amino acids. The V gene lost 4 bases and the J gene lost 1 base, with 10 bases spanning the gap. The CDR3: CASSPQWENTEAFF. The CDR3, as DNA: TGTGCCAGCAGCCCCCAATGGGAGAACACTGAAGCTTTCTTT.

The rearrangement uses TRBV25-1 and TRBJ2-5; the D is unclear. CDR1 and CDR2 (germline): MGHDK, SYGVNS. Trimming took 3 bases from V and 5 from J, leaving 4 bases between them. This CDR3 has 11 amino acids. The CDR3, as DNA: TGTGCCAGCAGTGATTTCGAGACCCAGTACTTC. It encodes CASSDFETQYF.